These T cell receptor beta chains were read from a single sample in a study of early T cells in non-severe SARS-CoV-2 infection. TCRdb itself ran the 5' RACE reads through MiXCR, one entry per CDR3 protein. The sample lists around 100,000 distinct CDR3 sequences; under 15% were seen once. Sequences were obtained from whole blood. All receptors come from an adult who was a healthcare worker with PCR-confirmed SARS-CoV-2 infection or an uninfected control (not recorded which). The CDR3 runs from the conserved cysteine through the conserved F or W. D genes are given only for firm matches. Not every row has a clone size; where given, it reads once, few, many or a size class.

CSAQQGSGRHQYF,TGCAGTGCGCAACAGGGGAGCGGGAGACATCAGTACTTC,TRBV20-1,.,TRBJ2-7,many
CASSPSAGGQEKYF,TGTGCCAGCTCACCCTCAGCGGGAGGGCAAGAGAAGTACTTC,TRBV18,TRBD2,TRBJ2-4,.
CATSRDGGTNNSPLHF,TGTGCCACCAGCAGAGATGGCGGCACAAATAATTCACCCCTCCACTTT,TRBV15,.,TRBJ1-6,.
CASSLDLTDTQYF,TGTGCCAGCAGCTTGGATTTAACAGATACGCAGTATTTT,TRBV5-4,.,TRBJ2-3,many
CASSPPSNEQFF,TGTGCCAGCTCACCACCCAGCAATGAGCAGTTCTTC,TRBV18,.,TRBJ2-1,many
CSANTNRGTYEQYF,TGCAGCGCGAATACGAACAGGGGTACCTACGAGCAGTACTTC,TRBV29-1,TRBD1,TRBJ2-7,.
CSASAASGISEQYF,TGCAGTGCTAGCGCGGCTAGCGGGATATCCGAGCAGTACTTC,TRBV20-1,TRBD2,TRBJ2-7,few
CASSVAGTPYNEQFF,TGTGCCAGCAGCGTAGCAGGCACCCCCTACAATGAGCAGTTCTTC,TRBV9,.,TRBJ2-1,once
CASSLRRIQYF,TGTGCCAGCAGTTTAAGACGGATCCAGTACTTC,TRBV28,.,TRBJ2-5,many
CASSGYYEQYF,TGTGCCAGCAGTGGATACTACGAGCAGTACTTC,TRBV25-1,.,TRBJ2-7,.
CASSLRSWGYTF,TGTGCCAGCAGTTTACGGTCTTGGGGCTACACCTTC,TRBV28,.,TRBJ1-2,many
CASSTVGGFYEQYF,TGTGCCAGCAGTACGGTGGGAGGTTTTTACGAGCAGTACTTC,TRBV6-5,.,TRBJ2-7,many
CASSESLAQSYEQYF,TGTGCCAGCAGTGAAAGCCTAGCGCAGTCCTACGAGCAGTACTTC,TRBV6-1,.,TRBJ2-7,few
CSVEDHAVRLPNEQFF,TGCAGCGTTGAAGATCATGCGGTACGGCTCCCGAATGAGCAGTTCTTC,TRBV29-1,.,TRBJ2-1,few
CASMYGLAGLEQFF,TGTGCCAGCATGTATGGACTAGCGGGACTTGAGCAGTTCTTC,TRBV2,TRBD2,TRBJ2-1,.
CASSLGMTSGSLDEQFF,TGCGCCAGCAGCTTGGGGATGACTAGCGGGAGTCTGGATGAGCAGTTCTTC,TRBV5-1,TRBD2,TRBJ2-1,many
CASSLVRRGYTGELFF,TGTGCCAGCAGCTTAGTCCGCAGGGGATACACCGGGGAGCTGTTTTTT,TRBV7-9,.,TRBJ2-2,.
CASSPTGRTEAFF,TGTGCCAGCTCCCCGACAGGGCGGACTGAAGCTTTCTTT,TRBV9,TRBD1,TRBJ1-1,.
CASSTGWSEQYF,TGTGCCAGCAGTACAGGGTGGTCCGAGCAGTACTTC,TRBV27,.,TRBJ2-7,many
CATSDSLAGGPYSEQFF,TGTGCCACCAGTGATTCTCTAGCGGGAGGGCCCTATAGTGAGCAGTTCTTC,TRBV24-1,TRBD2,TRBJ2-1,.
CASSQETYSYNSPLHF,TGCGCCAGCAGCCAAGAAACCTACTCCTATAATTCACCCCTCCACTTT,TRBV4-3,.,TRBJ1-6,.
CASGHLSKENQPQHF,TGTGCCAGCGGACACCTTAGTAAAGAGAATCAGCCCCAGCATTTT,TRBV6-4,.,TRBJ1-5,.
CASSTPGTGGGSPLHF,TGTGCCAGCAGCACCCCCGGGACAGGGGGTGGGTCACCCCTCCACTTT,TRBV11-2,TRBD1,TRBJ1-6,.
CASSLRGLAGITDTQYF,TGTGCCAGCAGTTTAAGGGGACTAGCGGGCATCACAGATACGCAGTATTTT,TRBV12-3/TRBV12-4,TRBD2,TRBJ2-3,.
CSARDPNRAIEQFF,TGCAGTGCTAGAGACCCAAACAGGGCCATTGAGCAGTTCTTC,TRBV20-1,.,TRBJ2-1,.
CASSLENEQYF,TGTGCCAGCAGCCTAGAGAACGAGCAGTACTTC,TRBV3-1,.,TRBJ2-7,few
CATRELDNEQFF,TGTGCCACCAGGGAACTAGATAATGAGCAGTTCTTC,TRBV2,.,TRBJ2-1,.
CASSPGPGYEQYF,TGTGCCAGCAGCCCGGGACCGGGCTACGAGCAGTACTTC,TRBV7-2,.,TRBJ2-7,.
CASSRTSGKGNSETQYF,TGCGCCAGCAGTCGGACTAGCGGGAAGGGGAACAGTGAGACCCAGTACTTC,TRBV10-2,TRBD2,TRBJ2-5,many
CSASPLQSNQPQHF,TGCAGTGCTAGTCCGCTACAGAGCAATCAGCCCCAGCATTTT,TRBV20-1,.,TRBJ1-5,many
CASSPLDRGRNTIYF,TGTGCCAGCAGCCCTTTGGACAGGGGAAGAAACACCATATATTTT,TRBV7-6,TRBD1,TRBJ1-3,many
CASSEAIGHHYGYTF,TGTGCCAGCAGTGAAGCAATAGGACATCACTATGGCTACACCTTC,TRBV6-1,.,TRBJ1-2,.
CASSPQGLSSYEQYF,TGTGCCAGCAGCCCCCAGGGCCTATCTTCCTACGAGCAGTACTTC,TRBV7-2,.,TRBJ2-7,.
CASSQRGNQPQHF,TGTGCCAGCAGCCAAAGGGGCAATCAGCCCCAGCATTTT,TRBV7-2,.,TRBJ1-5,many
CASRDQGTPYNEQFF,TGTGCCAGCAGGGATCAGGGGACCCCCTACAATGAGCAGTTCTTC,TRBV12-3/TRBV12-4,.,TRBJ2-1,.